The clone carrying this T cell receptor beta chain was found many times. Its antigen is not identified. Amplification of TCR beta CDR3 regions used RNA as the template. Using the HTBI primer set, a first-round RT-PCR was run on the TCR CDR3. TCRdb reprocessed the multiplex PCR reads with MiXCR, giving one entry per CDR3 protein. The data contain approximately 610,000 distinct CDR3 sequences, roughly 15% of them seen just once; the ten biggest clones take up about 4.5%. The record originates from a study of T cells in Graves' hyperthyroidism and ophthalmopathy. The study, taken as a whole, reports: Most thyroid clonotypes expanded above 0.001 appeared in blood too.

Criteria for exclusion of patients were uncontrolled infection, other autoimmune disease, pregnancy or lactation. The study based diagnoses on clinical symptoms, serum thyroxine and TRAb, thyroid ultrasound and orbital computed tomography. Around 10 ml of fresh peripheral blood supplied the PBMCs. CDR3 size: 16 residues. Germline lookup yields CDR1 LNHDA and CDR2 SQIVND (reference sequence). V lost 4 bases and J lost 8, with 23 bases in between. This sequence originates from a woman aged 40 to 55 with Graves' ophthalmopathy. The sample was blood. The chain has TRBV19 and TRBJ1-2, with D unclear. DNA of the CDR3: TGTGCCAGTAGTACGATACCGGGATCCGGTGTCGGCGGCTACACCTTC. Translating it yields CASSTIPGSGVGGYTF.